This is a list of T cell receptor beta chains from one sample in a study of somatic mutations in cytotoxic T cells in rheumatoid arthritis. The assay was immunoSEQ multiplex PCR, and TCRdb's table has in-frame clones only and misses some. The sample has about 15,000 clones, over 60% seen once. Sample: CD8+ T cells sorted from blood. Source of these receptors: an adult with rheumatoid arthritis. Both conserved end residues are trimmed from each CDR3. A D gene is named only where the DNA matches it firmly. Clone size is stated in some rows and not others, as once, few, many or a class when expanded.

D,V,size,CDR3
.,TRBV19,.,ASSPREGKNNQPQH
.,TRBV28,.,ASSPDDSSYNEQF
.,TRBV9,.,ASSVVVPGELF
TRBD1,TRBV10-1,.,ASSEIEGAYYEQY
.,TRBV7-6,.,ASSSETGPQNIQY
.,TRBV6-5,.,ASNPGLGGQETQY
TRBD1,TRBV5-1,few,ASSFTGGNTEAF
.,TRBV4-2,.,ASSQTRRVDYGYT
TRBD1,TRBV29-1,.,SVEGQGGEAYEQY
TRBD1,TRBV29-1,.,SVRQGDAYEQY
.,TRBV9,.,ASSLREGYSPLNTQY
TRBD2,TRBV7-8,.,ASSLAREAF
.,TRBV27,.,ASSLGGADGELF
.,TRBV7-6,once,ASSLRRPTPDTSSTDTQY
.,TRBV5-4,.,ASSLEGGGSYEQY
TRBD2,TRBV2,.,ASNLAGGPDEQF
TRBD2,TRBV5-1,.,ASSLLGLAGLDEQY